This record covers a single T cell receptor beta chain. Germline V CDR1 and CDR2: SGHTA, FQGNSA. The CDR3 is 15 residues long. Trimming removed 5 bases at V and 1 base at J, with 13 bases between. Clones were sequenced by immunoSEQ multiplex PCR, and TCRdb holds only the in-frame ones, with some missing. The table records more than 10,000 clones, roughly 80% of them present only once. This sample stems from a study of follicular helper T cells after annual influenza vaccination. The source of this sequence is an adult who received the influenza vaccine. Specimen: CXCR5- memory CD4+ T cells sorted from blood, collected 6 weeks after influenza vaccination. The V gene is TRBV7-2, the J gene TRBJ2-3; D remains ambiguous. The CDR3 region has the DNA TGTGCCAGCAGCCCCCGGAGTGTGGGCACAGATACGCAGTATTTT. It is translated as CASSPRSVGTDTQYF.